What follows describes a single TCR beta chain. The antigen remains unidentified. Indicated time point: newly diagnosed GD, antithyroid drugs for less than 3 months. Isolated PBMC RNA provided the starting material for the TCR library. This record belongs to a study of regulatory T cells in long-lasting Graves disease. Study results and limitations: Newly diagnosed patients shared 750 to 1,000 public clonotypes; persistent patients shared approximately 2,700.

The CDR3 extends over 16 amino acids. Trimming left V 4 bases short and J 3 bases short, with 20 bases between. The germline V gene encodes CDR1 SGDLS and CDR2 YYNGEE. To make TCR beta libraries, researchers used iRepertoire HTBI primers and Arm-PCR of CDR3 regions. TCRdb re-called the multiplex PCR reads with MiXCR, one entry per CDR3 protein. In the table there are 580,000 or so distinct CDR3 sequences, 15% to 20% of which are singletons. The same specimen was also included in a second study, on T cells in Graves' hyperthyroidism and ophthalmopathy.

The chain combines TRBV9 with TRBJ2-7; perhaps TRBD2 as D (6 bases). This specimen consisted of peripheral blood mononuclear cells (PBMCs), obtained at new diagnosis, from a patient treated with antithyroid drugs. The clonotype originates from a man between 18 and 35 years old with Graves disease. The CDR3 loop reads CASSPTAAEGIYEQYF. CDR3 sequence (DNA): TGTGCCAGCAGCCCCACGGCGGCGGAGGGGATCTACGAGCAGTACTTC.